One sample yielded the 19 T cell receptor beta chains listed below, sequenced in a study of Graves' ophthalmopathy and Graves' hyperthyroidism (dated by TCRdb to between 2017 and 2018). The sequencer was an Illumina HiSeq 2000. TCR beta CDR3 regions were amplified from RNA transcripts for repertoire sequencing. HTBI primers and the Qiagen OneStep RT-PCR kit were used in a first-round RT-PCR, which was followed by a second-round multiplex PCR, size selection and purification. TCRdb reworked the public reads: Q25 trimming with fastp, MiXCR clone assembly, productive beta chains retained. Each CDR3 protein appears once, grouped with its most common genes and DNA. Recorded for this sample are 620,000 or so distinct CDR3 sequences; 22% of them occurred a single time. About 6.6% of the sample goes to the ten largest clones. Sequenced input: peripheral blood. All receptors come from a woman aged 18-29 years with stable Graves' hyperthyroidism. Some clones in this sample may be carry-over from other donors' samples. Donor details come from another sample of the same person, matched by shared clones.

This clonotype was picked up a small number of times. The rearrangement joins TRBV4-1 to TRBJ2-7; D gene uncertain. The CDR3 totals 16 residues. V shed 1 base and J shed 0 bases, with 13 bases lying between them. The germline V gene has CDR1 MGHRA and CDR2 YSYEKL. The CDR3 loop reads CASSQGVQKSSYEQYF. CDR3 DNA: TGCGCCAGCAGCCAAGGAGTTCAGAAGAGCTCCTACGAGCAGTACTTC.

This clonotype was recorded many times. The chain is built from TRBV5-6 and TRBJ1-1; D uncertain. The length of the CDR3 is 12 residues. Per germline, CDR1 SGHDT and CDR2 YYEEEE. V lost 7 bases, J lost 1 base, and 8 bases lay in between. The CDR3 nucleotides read TGTGCCAGCCAGGTAGCGAACACTGAAGCTTTCTTT. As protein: CASQVANTEAFF.

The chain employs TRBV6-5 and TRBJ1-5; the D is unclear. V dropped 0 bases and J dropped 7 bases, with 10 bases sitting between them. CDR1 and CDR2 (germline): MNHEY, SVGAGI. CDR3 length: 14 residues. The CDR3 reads CASSYSRERQPQHF. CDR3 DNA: TGTGCCAGCAGTTACTCGCGGGAACGCCAGCCCCAGCATTTT.

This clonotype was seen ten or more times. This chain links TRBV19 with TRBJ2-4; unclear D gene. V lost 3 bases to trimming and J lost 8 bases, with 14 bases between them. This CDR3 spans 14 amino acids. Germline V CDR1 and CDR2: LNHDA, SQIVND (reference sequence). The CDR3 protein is CASSIGVGLDIQYF. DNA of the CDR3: TGTGCCAGTAGTATTGGGGTGGGTTTAGACATTCAGTACTTC.

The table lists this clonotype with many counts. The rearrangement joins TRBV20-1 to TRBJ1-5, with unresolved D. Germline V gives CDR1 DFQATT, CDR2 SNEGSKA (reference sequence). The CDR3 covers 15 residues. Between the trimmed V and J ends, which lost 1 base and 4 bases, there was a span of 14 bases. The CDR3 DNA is TGCAGTGCTAGAGTGATGGGTGTGGGAAATCAGCCCCAGCATTTT. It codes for CSARVMGVGNQPQHF.

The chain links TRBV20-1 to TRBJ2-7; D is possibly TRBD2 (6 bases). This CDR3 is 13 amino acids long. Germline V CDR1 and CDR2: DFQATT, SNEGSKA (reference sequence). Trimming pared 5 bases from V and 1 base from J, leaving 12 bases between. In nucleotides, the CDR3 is TGCAGTGCTTTAGGGACTGGATCCTACGAGCAGTACTTC. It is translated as CSALGTGSYEQYF.

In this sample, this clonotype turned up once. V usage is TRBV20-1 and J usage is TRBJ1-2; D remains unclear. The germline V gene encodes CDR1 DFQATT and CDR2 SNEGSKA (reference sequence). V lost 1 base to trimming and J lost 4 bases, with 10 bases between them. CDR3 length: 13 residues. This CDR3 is CSARALVGYGYTF. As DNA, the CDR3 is TGCAGTGCTAGAGCTTTGGTTGGCTATGGCTACACCTTC.

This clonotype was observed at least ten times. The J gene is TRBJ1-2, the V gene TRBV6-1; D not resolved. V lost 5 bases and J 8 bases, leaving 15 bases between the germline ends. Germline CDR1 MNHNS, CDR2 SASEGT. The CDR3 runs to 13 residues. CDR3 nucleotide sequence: TGTGCCAGCAGTCCGACCCGGGGAAGAGGCTACACCTTC. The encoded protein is CASSPTRGRGYTF.

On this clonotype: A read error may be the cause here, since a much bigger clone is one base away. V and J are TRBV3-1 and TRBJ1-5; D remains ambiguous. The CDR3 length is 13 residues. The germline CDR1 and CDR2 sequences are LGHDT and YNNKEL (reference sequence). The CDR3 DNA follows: TGTGCCTGCAGCGTAGACTTGGAGCAGCCCCAGCATTTT. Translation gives CACSVDLEQPQHF.

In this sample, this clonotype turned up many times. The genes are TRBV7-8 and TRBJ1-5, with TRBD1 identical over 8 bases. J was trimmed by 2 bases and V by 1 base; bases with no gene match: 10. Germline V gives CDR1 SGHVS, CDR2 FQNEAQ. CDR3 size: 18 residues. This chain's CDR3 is CASSLGSGGAIGNQPQHF. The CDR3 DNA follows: TGTGCCAGCAGCTTAGGTTCAGGGGGCGCGATTGGCAATCAGCCCCAGCATTTT.

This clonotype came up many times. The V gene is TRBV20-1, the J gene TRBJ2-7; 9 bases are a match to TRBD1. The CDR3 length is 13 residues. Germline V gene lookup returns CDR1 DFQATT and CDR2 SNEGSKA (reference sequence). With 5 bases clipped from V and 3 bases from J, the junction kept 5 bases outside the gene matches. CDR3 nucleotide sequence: TGCAGTGCTTCACCGGGACAGGGCTACGAGCAGTACTTC. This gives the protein CSASPGQGYEQYF.

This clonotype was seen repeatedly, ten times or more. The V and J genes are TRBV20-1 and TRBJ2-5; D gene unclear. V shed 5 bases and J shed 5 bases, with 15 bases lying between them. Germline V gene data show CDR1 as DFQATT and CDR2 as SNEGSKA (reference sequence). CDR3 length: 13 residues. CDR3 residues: CSAGQTLTETQYF. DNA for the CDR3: TGCAGTGCTGGCCAGACCCTGACGGAGACCCAGTACTTC.

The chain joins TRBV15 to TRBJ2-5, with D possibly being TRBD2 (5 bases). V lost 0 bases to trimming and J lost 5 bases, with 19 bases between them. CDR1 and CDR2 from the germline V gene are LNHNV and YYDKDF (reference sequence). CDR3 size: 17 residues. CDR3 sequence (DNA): TGTGCCACCAGCAGAGAGGCGGGTCCCGGAGGACGGGAGACCCAGTACTTC. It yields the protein CATSREAGPGGRETQYF.

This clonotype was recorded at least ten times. The CDR3 loop is CATGFPGGQPQHF. In DNA, the CDR3 is TGTGCCACCGGTTTTCCGGGAGGTCAGCCCCAGCATTTT. The rearrangement uses TRBV15 and TRBJ1-5; D is unclear. The CDR3 runs to 13 residues. The V gene lost 8 bases and the J gene lost 6 bases, with 14 bases spanning the gap. The germline gives CDR1 LNHNV, CDR2 YYDKDF (reference sequence).

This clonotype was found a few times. The CDR3 nucleotides are TGTGCCAGCAGTTACCACAGGGGCTCCAACACTGAAGCTTTCTTT. Translating gives CASSYHRGSNTEAFF. The chain is built from TRBV6-2 or TRBV6-3 and TRBJ1-1, with TRBD1 matching 7 bases. Trimming at V came to 2 bases and at J to 2 bases, leaving 5 bases not matched to a gene. Germline V gene data show CDR1 as MNHEY and CDR2 as SVGEGT. The CDR3 length is 15 residues.

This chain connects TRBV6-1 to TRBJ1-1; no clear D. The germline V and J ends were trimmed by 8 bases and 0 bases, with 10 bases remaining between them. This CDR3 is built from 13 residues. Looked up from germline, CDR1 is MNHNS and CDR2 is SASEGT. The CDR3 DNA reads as TGTGCCAGCTGCTGGGAGGTGAACACTGAAGCTTTCTTT. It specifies CASCWEVNTEAFF.

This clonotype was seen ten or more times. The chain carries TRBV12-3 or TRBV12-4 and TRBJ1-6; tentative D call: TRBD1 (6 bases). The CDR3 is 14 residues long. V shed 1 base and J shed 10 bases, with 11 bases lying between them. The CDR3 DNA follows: TGTGCCAGCAGTTTAGTCAGGGGACGCTCACCCCTCCACTTT. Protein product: CASSLVRGRSPLHF.

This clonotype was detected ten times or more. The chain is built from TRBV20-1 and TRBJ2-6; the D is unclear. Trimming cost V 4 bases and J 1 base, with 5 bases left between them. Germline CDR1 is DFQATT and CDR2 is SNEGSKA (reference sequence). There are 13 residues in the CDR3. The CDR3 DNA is TGCAGTGCTATTGAATCTGGGGCCAACGTCCTGACTTTC. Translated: CSAIESGANVLTF.

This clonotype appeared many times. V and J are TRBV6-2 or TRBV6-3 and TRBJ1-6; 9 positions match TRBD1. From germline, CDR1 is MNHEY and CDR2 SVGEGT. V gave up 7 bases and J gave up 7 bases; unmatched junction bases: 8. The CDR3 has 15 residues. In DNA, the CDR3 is TGTGCCAGCACCTGGACAGGGGCATGGAATTCACCCCTCCACTTT. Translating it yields CASTWTGAWNSPLHF.